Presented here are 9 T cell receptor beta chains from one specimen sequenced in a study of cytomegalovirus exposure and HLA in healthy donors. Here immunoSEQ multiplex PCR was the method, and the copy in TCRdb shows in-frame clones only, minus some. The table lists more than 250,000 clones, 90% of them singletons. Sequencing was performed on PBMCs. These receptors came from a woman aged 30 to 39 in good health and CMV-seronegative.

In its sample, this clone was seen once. In DNA form, the CDR3 reads TGTGCCAGCAGTCCACCCCTTCTACTAGCGGGCTATACCTACGAGCAGTACTTC. It encodes CASSPPLLLAGYTYEQYF. The rearrangement uses TRBV28 and TRBJ2-7, with TRBD2 matching over 9 bases. The CDR3 has 18 residues. V was clipped by 5 bases and J by 2 bases; unmatched bases: 16. Germline V gives CDR1 MDHEN, CDR2 SYDVKM.

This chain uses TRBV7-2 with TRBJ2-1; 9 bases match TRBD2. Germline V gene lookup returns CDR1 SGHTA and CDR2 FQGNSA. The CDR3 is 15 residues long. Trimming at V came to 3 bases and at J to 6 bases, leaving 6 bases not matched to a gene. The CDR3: CASSLSGLAVNEQFF. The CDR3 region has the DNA TGTGCCAGCAGCTTGTCGGGACTAGCTGTCAATGAGCAGTTCTTC.

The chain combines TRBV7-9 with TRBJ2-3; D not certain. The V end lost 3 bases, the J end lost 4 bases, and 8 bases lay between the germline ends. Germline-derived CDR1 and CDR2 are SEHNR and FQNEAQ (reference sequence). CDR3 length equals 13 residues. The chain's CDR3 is CASSLKSADTQYF. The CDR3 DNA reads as TGTGCCAGCAGCTTGAAGTCTGCAGATACGCAGTATTTT.

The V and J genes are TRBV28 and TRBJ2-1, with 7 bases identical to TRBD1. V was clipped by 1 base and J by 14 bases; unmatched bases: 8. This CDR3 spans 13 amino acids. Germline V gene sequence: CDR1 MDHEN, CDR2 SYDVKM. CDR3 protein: CASSLLVEGGEFF. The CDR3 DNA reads TGTGCCAGCAGTTTATTAGTGGAAGGGGGCGAGTTCTTC.

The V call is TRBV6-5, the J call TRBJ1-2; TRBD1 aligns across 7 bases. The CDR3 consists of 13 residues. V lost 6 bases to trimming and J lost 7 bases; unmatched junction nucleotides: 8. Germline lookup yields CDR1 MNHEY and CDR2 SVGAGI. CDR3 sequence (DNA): TGTGCCAGCAGACCGGGGACAGTCCGTGGCTACACCTTC. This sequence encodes CASRPGTVRGYTF.

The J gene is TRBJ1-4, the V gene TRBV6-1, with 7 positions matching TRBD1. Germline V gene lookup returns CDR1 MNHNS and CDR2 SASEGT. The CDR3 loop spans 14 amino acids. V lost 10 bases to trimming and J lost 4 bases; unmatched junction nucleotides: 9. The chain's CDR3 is CATGGTSRNEKLFF. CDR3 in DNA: TGTGCCACAGGGGGTACCAGCCGTAATGAAAAACTGTTTTTT.

CDR3 in amino acids: CASSVVGQTGELFF. The CDR3 coding sequence is TGTGCCAGCAGCGTAGTAGGACAGACCGGGGAGCTGTTTTTT. V gene TRBV9 combines with J gene TRBJ2-2; TRBD1 might be the D (6 bases). V lost 0 bases, J lost 5 bases, and 8 bases lay in between. This CDR3 contains 14 residues. In germline, CDR1 is SGDLS, CDR2 YYNGEE.

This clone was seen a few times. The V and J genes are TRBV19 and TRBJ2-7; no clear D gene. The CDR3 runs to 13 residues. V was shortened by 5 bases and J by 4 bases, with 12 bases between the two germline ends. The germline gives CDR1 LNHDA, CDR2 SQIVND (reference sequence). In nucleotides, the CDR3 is TGTGCCAGTAGTTCCCGCTCCCGATACGAGCAGTACTTC. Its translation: CASSSRSRYEQYF.

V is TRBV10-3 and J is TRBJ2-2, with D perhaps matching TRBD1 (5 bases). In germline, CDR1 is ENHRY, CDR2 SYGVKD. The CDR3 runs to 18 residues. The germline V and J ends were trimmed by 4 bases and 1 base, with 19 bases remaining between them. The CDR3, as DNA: TGTGCCATCAGTGTATTGAATGTGTGGCAGGGGAACACCGGGGAGCTGTTTTTT. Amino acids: CAISVLNVWQGNTGELFF.